These 2 T cell receptor beta chains share one sample of origin, sequenced in a study of persistence of HIV-infected CD4 T cells. Their specific antigens are unknown. The libraries were made with immunoSEQ version 4 in survey mode. TCRdb's table, derived via immunoSEQ multiplex PCR, lists solely in-frame clones and lacks some. Counted here are roughly 64,000 clones, 65% to 75% occurring once; the ten biggest clones make up around 1.7%. Cells were stimulated with overlapping HIV-1 Gag 15-mer peptides. Sorted nonresponding memory CD4+ T cells were CD40L-negative, CD69-negative, CD45RO-high. Here the sequenced sample was CD4+ T cells sorted from PBMCs after approximately 19-hour stimulation, taken from a patient who received antiretroviral therapy. The origin of the receptors is an adult man with HIV who was CMV-seropositive.

The rearrangement joins TRBV7-3 to TRBJ2-1, with D unclear. The CDR3 is 13 amino acids. The V and J ends lost 4 bases and 3 bases respectively, with 7 bases between them. Germline assignment: CDR1 SGHTA and CDR2 FQGTGA. CDR3 loop: CASSSVRYNEQFF. The CDR3 nucleotides read TGTGCCAGCAGCTCTGTTCGCTACAATGAGCAGTTCTTC.

The chain links TRBV5-8 to TRBJ1-2, with a tentative D call TRBD1 (5 bases). The germline V gene has CDR1 SGHTS and CDR2 YDEGEE. The CDR3 runs to 14 residues. V was shortened by 0 bases and J by 4 bases, with 10 bases between the two germline ends. The CDR3 nucleotides read TGTGCCAGCAGCTTGGCAGGGATTATCTATGGCTACACCTTC. It codes for CASSLAGIIYGYTF. The variable domain in full, with the rest retrieved from reference TRBV5-8 and TRBJ1-2, is EAGVTQSPTHLIKTRGQQATLRCSPISGHTSVYWYQQALGLGLQFLLWYDEGEERNRGNFPPRFSGRQFPNYSSELNVNALELEDSALYLCASSLAGIIYGYTFGSGTRLTVV.